This T cell receptor beta chain stems from a study of cytomegalovirus exposure and HLA in healthy donors. 60 Vbeta and 13 Jbeta primers were used in PCR. The table came from immunoSEQ multiplex PCR; TCRdb's copy has only in-frame clones and leaves some out. Counted here are about 160,000 clones, around 86% occurring once; the ten biggest clones make up roughly 2%. Note on this clone: What it recognizes is unknown.

Whole-study findings and limits: Per a later analysis, HLA-associated TCR beta chains showed more clonal expansion than other, equally common TCR beta chains. Association with HLA alleles at 0.05 false discovery rate was found for approximately 18,000 TCR beta sequences in a later analysis.

The germline CDR1 and CDR2 sequences are MNHEY and SVGAGI. V lost 6 bases to trimming and J lost 0 bases, with 12 bases between them. The length of the CDR3 is 15 residues. The sequenced material came from PBMCs. The rearrangement uses TRBV6-5 and TRBJ1-3; TRBD1 is a possible D gene (5 bases). The receptor was isolated from a human donor in good health. CDR3 bases: TGTGCCAGCAGCCCGACAGAAAACTCTGGAAACACCATATATTTT. This translates into CASSPTENSGNTIYF.